This T cell receptor beta chain was found in a study of cytomegalovirus exposure and HLA in healthy donors. The germline V gene encodes CDR1 SGHRS and CDR2 YFSETQ. Trimming took 3 bases from V and 0 from J, leaving 13 bases between them. The CDR3 has 16 residues. In the PCR, 60 Vbeta and 13 Jbeta primers were used. The protocol was immunoSEQ multiplex PCR, while the TCRdb copy is restricted to in-frame clones and leaves out a portion. The sample records 300,000 or so clones, just under 85% being singletons. The sample was PBMCs. The source is a woman in her forties in good health and CMV-seropositive. The chain recombines TRBV5-1 with TRBJ1-3, with D uncertain. The CDR3 region is CASSSGYRDSGNTIYF. The CDR3 DNA reads TGCGCCAGCAGCTCTGGGTACCGGGACTCTGGAAACACCATATATTTT.